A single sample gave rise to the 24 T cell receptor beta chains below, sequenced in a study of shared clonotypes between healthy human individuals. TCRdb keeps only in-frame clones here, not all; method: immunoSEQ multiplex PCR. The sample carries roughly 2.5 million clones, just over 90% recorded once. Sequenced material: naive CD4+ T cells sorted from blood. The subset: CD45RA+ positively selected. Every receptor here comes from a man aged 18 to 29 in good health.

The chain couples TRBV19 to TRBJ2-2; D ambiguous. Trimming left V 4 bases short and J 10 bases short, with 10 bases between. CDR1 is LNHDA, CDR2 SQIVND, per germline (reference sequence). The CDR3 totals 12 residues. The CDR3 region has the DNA TGTGCCAGTAGTAGGTCCACGCCGGAGCTGTTTTTT. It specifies CASSRSTPELFF.

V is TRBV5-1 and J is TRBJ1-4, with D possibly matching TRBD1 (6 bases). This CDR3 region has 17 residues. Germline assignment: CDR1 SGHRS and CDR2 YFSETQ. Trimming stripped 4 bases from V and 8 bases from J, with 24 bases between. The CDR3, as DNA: TGCGCCAGCAGCCCTGGGGACACGAGACCCGGCCGCGAAAAACTGTTTTTT. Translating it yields CASSPGDTRPGREKLFF.

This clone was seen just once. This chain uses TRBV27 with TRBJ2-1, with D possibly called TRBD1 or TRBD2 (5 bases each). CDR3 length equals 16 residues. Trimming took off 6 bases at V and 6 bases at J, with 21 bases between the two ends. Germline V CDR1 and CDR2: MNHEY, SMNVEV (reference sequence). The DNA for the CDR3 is TGTGCCAGCAGGGATCTTGAGGGGCTAATTATCAATGAGCAGTTCTTC. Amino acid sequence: CASRDLEGLIINEQFF.

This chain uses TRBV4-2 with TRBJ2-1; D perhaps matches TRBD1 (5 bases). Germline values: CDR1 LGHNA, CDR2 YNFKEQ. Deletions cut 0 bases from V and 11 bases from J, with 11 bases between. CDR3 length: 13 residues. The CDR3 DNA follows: TGTGCCAGCAGCCAAGATCAGGGCCACCAGCAGTTCTTC. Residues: CASSQDQGHQQFF.

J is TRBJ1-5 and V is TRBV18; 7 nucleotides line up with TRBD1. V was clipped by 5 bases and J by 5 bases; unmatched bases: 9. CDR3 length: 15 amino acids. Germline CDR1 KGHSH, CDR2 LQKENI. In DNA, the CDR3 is TGTGCCAGCTCAGTCACAGGGGCGGGGGATCAGCCCCAGCATTTT. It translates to CASSVTGAGDQPQHF. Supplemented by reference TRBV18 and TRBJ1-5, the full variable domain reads NAGVMQNPRHLVRRRGQEARLRCSPMKGHSHVYWYRQLPEEGLKFMVYLQKENIIDESGMPKERFSAEFPKEGPSILRIQQVVRGDSAAYFCASSVTGAGDQPQHFGDGTRLSIL.

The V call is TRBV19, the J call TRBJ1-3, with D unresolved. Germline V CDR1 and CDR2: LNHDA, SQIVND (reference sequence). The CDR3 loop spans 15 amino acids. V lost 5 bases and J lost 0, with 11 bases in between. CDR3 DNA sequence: TGTGCCAGTAGTGAACACAGCGTCTCTGGAAACACCATATATTTT. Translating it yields CASSEHSVSGNTIYF.

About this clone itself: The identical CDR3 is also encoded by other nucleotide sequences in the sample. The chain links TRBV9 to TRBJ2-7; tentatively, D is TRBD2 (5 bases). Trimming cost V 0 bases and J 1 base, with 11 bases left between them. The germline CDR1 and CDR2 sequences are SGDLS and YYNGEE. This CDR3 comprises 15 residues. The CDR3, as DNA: TGTGCCAGCAGCGTAGCTCCGGGGTCTTCCTACGAGCAGTACTTC. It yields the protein CASSVAPGSSYEQYF.

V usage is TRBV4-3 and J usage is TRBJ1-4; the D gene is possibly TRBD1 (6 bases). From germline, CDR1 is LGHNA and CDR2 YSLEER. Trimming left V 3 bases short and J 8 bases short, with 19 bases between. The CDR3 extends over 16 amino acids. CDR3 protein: CASSQTPGVGSEKLFF. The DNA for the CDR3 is TGCGCCAGCAGCCAGACCCCAGGGGTGGGAAGCGAAAAACTGTTTTTT.

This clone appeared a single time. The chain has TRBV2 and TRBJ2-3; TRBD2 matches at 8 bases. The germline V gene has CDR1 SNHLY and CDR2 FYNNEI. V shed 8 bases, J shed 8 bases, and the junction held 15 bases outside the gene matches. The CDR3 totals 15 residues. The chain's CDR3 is CASRGERGTYLTQYF. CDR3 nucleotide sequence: TGTGCCAGCCGCGGCGAGCGGGGGACTTATCTTACGCAGTATTTT. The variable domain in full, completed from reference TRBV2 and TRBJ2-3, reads EPEVTQTPSHQVTQMGQEVILRCVPISNHLYFYWYRQILGQKVEFLVSFYNNEISEKSEIFDDQFSVERPDGSNFTLKIRSTKLEDSAMYFCASRGERGTYLTQYFGPGTRLTVL.

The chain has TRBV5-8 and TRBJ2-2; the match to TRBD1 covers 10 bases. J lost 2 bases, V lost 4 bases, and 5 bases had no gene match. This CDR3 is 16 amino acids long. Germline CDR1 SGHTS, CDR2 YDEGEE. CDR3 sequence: CASSVGTGENTGELFF. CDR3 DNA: TGTGCCAGCAGCGTAGGGACAGGGGAAAACACCGGGGAGCTGTTTTTT.

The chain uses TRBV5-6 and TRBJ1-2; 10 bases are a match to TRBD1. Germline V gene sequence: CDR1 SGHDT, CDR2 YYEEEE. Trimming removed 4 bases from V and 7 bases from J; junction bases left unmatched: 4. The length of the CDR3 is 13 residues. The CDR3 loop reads CASSVGTGVGYTF. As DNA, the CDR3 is TGTGCCAGCAGCGTCGGGACAGGGGTTGGCTACACCTTC.

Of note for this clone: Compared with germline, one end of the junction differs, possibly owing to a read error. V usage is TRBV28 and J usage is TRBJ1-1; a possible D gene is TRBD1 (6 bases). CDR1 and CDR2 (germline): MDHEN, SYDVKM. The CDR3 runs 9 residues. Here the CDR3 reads CASSPGTQW. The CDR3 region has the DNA TGTGCCAGCAGTCCCGGGACACAGTGG.

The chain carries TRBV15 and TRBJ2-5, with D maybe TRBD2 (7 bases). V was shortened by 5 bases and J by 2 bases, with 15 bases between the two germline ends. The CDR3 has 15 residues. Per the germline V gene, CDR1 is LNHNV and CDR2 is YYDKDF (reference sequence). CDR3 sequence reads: CATSARGGGQETQYF. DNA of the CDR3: TGTGCCACCAGCGCTCGAGGGGGGGGGCAAGAGACCCAGTACTTC.

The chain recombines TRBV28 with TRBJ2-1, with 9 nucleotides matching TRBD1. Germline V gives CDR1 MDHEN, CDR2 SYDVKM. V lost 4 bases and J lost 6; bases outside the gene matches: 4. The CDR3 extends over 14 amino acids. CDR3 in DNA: TGTGCCAGCAGTTCCGGGACAGGGTTCAATGAGCAGTTCTTC. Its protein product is CASSSGTGFNEQFF.

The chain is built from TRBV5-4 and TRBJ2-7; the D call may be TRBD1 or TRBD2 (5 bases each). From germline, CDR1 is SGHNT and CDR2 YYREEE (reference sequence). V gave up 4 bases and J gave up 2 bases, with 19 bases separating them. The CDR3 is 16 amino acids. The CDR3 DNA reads TGTGCCAGCAGCCTCACTTATGGGACCAAAACCTACGAGCAGTACTTC. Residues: CASSLTYGTKTYEQYF.

The chain's CDR3 is CASSPSGGTTDTQYF. The CDR3 DNA is TGTGCCAGCAGCCCAAGCGGGGGGACTACAGATACGCAGTATTTT. The rearrangement links TRBV5-6 to TRBJ2-3, with 9 bases that match TRBD2. The V and J ends lost 4 bases and 3 bases, in that order; junction bases with no gene match: 6. Germline V lookup: CDR1 SGHDT, CDR2 YYEEEE. The CDR3 extends over 15 amino acids.

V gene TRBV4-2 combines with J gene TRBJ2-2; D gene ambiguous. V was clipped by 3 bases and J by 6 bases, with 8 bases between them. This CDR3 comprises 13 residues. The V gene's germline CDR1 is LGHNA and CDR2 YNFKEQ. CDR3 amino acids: CASSQGMAGELFF. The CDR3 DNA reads TGTGCCAGCAGCCAGGGAATGGCCGGGGAGCTGTTTTTT.

The DNA of the CDR3 is TGTGCCAGCAGAGCCAGGACCTACGAGCAGTACTTC. Encoded protein: CASRARTYEQYF. This sequence joins TRBV6-1 and TRBJ2-7; D unresolved. Per germline, CDR1 MNHNS and CDR2 SASEGT. The CDR3 consists of 12 residues. V shed 6 bases and J shed 2 bases, with 8 bases lying between them.

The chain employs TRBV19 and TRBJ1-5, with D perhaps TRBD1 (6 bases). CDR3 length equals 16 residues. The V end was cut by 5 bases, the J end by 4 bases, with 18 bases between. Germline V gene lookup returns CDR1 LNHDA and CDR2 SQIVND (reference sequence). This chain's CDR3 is CASSPLGQSSNQPQHF. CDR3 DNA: TGTGCCAGTAGTCCTCTCGGACAGTCTTCGAATCAGCCCCAGCATTTT.

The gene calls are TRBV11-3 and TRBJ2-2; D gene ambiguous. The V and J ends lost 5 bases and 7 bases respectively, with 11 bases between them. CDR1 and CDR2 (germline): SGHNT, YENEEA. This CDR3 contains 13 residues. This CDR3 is CASSPDRLGELFF. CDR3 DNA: TGTGCCAGCAGCCCCGACCGGCTCGGGGAGCTGTTTTTT.

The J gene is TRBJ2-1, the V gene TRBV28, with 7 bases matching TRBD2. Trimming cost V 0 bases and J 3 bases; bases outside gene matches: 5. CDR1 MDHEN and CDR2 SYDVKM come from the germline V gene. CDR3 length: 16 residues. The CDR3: CASSLWTTGGYNEQFF. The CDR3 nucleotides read TGTGCCAGCAGTTTATGGACCACGGGGGGCTACAATGAGCAGTTCTTC.

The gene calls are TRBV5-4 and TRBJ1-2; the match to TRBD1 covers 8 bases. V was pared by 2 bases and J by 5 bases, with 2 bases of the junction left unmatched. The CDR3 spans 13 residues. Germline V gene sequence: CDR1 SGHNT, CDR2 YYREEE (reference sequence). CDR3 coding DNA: TGTGCCAGCAGCTTCCGACAGGGGTATGGCTACACCTTC. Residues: CASSFRQGYGYTF.

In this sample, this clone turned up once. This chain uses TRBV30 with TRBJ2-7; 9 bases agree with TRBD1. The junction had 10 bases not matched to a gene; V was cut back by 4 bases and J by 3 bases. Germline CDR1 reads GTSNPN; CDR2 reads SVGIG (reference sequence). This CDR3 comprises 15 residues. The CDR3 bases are TGTGCCTGGACCCCGGGACAGGGAGAAGTCTACGAGCAGTACTTC. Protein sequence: CAWTPGQGEVYEQYF.

CDR3 nucleotide sequence: TGTGCCAGAAGCCGGCAGGGCCATCAGCCCCAGCATTTT. Amino acids: CARSRQGHQPQHF. The V call is TRBV5-3, the J call TRBJ1-5, with D possibly being TRBD1 (5 bases). TRBV5-3 has ORF status, its function being uncertain. The CDR3 is made up of 13 amino acids. V was cut by 4 bases and J by 5 bases, with 10 bases left in between.